This TCR beta chain was sequenced during a study of CXCR3-negative and CXCR3-positive naive CD8 T cells. Study observations and caveats: TRBV-TRBJ usage was alike in naive CXCR3-negative and CXCR3-positive cells but differed in memory cells.

The authors prepared UMI-labeled TRB cDNA libraries by 5' RACE. TCRdb reprocessed the 5' RACE reads and keeps a single row for each CDR3 protein, giving no DNA. The sample data list 20,000 to 25,000 distinct CDR3 sequences. This CDR3 spans 13 amino acids. Per the germline V gene, CDR1 is MNHEY and CDR2 is SVGAGI. A word on this clonotype: What it binds is not known.

This receptor was identified in a human donor in good health. Some clones in this sample may be carry-over from other donors' samples. The material sequenced was memory CD8+ T cells from blood. The gene calls are TRBV6-5 and TRBJ1-1; without DNA, the TCRdb call of TRBD1 cannot be checked. This CDR3 reads CASSYLSGTEAFF.